The following is a T cell receptor (beta chain) sequence with its context. The antigen is unknown. The source of the sample is a study of cytomegalovirus exposure and HLA in healthy donors. Regarding the study as a whole: In a later analysis, TCR beta V- and J-gene trimming showed a link to a missense DCLRE1C variant.

CDR3 size: 15 residues. V shed 4 bases and J shed 1 base, with 14 bases lying between them. CDR1 is SGHRS and CDR2 is YFSETQ in the germline V gene. In the PCR, 60 Vbeta and 13 Jbeta primers were used. Generated by immunoSEQ multiplex PCR, the TCRdb table keeps only in-frame clones and is missing some. Of roughly 190,000 clones listed, 81% were seen once; the top ten hold 1.5% to 2%. The source of this sequence is a man aged 18 to 30 in good health and CMV-seronegative. Input material: PBMCs. The V and J genes are TRBV5-1 and TRBJ1-1; D remains ambiguous. As DNA, the CDR3 is TGCGCCAGCAGCCGGGAGATCAGAGGGAACACTGAAGCTTTCTTT. This encodes CASSREIRGNTEAFF.